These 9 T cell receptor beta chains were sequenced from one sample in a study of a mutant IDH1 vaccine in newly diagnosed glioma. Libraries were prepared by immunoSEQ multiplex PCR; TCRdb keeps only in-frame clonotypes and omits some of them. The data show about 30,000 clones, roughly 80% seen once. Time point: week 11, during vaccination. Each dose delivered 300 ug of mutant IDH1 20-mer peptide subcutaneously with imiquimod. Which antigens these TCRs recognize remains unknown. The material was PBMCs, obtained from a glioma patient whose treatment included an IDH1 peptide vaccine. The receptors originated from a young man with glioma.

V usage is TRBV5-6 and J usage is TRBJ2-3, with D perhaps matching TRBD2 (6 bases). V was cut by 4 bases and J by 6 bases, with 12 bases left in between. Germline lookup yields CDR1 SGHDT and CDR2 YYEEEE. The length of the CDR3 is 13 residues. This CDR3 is CASSSTGADTQYF. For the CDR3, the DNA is TGTGCCAGCAGCAGCACGGGAGCCGATACGCAGTATTTT.

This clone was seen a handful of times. CDR3 DNA: TGTGCCAGCTCACCACCGTCCGGGACAGGCTACGAGCAGTACTTC. The encoded protein is CASSPPSGTGYEQYF. The V call is TRBV18, the J call TRBJ2-7, with 8 bases identical to TRBD1. The ends lost 0 bases at V and 3 bases at J; junction bases unmatched: 4. The V gene's germline CDR1 is KGHSH and CDR2 LQKENI. CDR3 length equals 15 residues.

The CDR3 DNA reads as TGTGCCAGTAGCATGGACAGTGAAGAGACCCAGTACTTC. Translating gives CASSMDSEETQYF. The chain has TRBV19 and TRBJ2-5; D perhaps matches TRBD1 (6 bases). The V gene's germline CDR1 is LNHDA and CDR2 SQIVND (reference sequence). The V gene lost 6 bases and the J gene lost 3 bases, with 11 bases spanning the gap. There are 13 residues in the CDR3.

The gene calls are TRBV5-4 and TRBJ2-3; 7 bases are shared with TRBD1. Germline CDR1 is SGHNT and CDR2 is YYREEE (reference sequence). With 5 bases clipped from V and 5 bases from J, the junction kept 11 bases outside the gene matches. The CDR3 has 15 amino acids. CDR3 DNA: TGTGCCAGCAGTGACAGGGACGGATCTGGAGATACGCAGTATTTT. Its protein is CASSDRDGSGDTQYF.

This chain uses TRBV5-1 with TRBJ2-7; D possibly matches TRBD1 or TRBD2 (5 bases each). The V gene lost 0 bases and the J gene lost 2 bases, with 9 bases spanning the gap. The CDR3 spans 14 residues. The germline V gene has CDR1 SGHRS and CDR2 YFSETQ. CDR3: CASSLAWGTYEQYF. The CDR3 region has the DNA TGCGCCAGCAGCTTGGCGTGGGGGACCTACGAGCAGTACTTC. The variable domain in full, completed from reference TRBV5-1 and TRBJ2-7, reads KAGVTQTPRYLIKTRGQQVTLSCSPISGHRSVSWYQQTPGQGLQFLFEYFSETQRNKGNFPGRFSGRQFSNSRSEMNVSTLELGDSALYLCASSLAWGTYEQYFGPGTRLTVT.

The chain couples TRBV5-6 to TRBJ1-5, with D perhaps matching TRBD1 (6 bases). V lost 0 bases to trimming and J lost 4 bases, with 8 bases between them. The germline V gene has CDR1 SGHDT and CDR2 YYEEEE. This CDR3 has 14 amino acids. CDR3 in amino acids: CASSLGQVNQPQHF. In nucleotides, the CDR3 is TGTGCCAGCAGCTTGGGACAGGTAAATCAGCCCCAGCATTTT.

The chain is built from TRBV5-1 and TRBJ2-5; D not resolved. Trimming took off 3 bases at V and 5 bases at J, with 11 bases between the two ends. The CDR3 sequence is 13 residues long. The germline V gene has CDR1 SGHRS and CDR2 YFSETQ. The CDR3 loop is CASSYNKGETQYF. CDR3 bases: TGCGCCAGCAGCTACAACAAAGGGGAGACCCAGTACTTC.

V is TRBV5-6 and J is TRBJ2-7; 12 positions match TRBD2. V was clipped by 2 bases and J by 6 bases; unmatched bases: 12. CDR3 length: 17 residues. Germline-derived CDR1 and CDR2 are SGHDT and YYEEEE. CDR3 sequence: CASSFFGLAGGSSEQYF. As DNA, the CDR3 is TGTGCCAGCAGCTTCTTTGGCCTAGCGGGAGGGAGCTCCGAGCAGTACTTC.

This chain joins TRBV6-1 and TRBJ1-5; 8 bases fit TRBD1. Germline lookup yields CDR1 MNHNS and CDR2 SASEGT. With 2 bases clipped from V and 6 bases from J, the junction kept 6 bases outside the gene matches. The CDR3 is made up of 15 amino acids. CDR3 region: CASSESGRGLQPQHF. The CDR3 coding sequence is TGTGCCAGCAGTGAATCGGGCAGGGGGCTTCAGCCCCAGCATTTT.